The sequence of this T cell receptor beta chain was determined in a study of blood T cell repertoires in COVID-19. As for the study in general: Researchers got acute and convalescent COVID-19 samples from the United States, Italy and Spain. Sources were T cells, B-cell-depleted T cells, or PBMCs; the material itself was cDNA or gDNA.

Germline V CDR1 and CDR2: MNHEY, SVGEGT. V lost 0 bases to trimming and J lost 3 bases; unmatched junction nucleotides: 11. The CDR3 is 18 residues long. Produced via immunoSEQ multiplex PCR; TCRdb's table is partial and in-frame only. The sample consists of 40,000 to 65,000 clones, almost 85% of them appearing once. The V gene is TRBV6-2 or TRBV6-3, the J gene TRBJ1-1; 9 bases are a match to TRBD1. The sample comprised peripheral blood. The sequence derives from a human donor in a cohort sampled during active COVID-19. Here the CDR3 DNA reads TGTGCCAGCAGTTACTCGACTGGGACAGGGTCTGGTGACACTGAAGCTTTCTTT. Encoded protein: CASSYSTGTGSGDTEAFF.